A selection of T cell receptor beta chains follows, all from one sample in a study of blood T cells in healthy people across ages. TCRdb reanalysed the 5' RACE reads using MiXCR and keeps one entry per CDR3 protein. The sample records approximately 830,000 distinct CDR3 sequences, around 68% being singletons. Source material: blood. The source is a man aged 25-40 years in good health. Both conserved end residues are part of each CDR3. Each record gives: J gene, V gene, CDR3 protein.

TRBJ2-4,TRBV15,CATSRSFGIDIQYF
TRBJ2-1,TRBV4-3,CASSRDRARSEQFF
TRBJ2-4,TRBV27,CASSLSFTGTRENIQYF
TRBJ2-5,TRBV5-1,CTSSLAVGTAYF
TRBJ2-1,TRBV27,CASSDRTYNGQFF
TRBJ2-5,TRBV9,CASSVAGAAQETQYF
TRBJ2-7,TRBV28,CASALGGASYEQYF
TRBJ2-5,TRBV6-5,CASSYSNPSLETQYF
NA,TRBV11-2,CASSVSIETQYF
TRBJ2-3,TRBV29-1,CSAAPTASGDTQYF
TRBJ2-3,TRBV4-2,CASSLGQDPDTQYF
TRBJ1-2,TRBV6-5,CASSNGVGQFYGYTF
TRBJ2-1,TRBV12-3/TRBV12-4,CASSFIVSYNEQFF
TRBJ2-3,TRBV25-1,CASSKQGGPDTQYF
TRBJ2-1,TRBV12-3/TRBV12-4,CASSFQDRRYNEQFF
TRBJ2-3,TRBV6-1,CASSRGSTGVDTQYF
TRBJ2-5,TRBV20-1,CSAHNREGQETQYF
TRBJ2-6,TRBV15,CATSRDLSSGANVLTF
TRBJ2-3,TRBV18,CASSMEGEADTQYF
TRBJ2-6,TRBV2,CASRPGREVSGANVLTF
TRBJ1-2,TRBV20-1,CSAPTAGLGYGYTF
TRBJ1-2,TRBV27,CASRDRRYHYGYTF
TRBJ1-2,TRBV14,CASSPTLNYGYTF
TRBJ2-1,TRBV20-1,CSATDRGAYNEQFF
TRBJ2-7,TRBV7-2,CASRGTSGEEQYF
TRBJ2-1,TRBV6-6,CASSNLAGGHNGEQFF
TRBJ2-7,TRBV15,CATSRDRTGAAYEQYF
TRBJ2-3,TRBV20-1,CSASDGTDTQYF
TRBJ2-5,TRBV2,CASSVGGEQETQYF
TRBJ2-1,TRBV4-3,CASSQLGLAARNEQFF
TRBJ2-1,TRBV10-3,CAISESDSGGGYNEQFF
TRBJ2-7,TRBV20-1,CSASGGALNYEQYF
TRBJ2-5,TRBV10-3,CAIRGTSGGQETQYF
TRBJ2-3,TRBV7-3,CASSFAEADTQYF
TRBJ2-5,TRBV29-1,CSGGQGRNEQYF
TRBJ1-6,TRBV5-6,CASSLGRYITSPLHF
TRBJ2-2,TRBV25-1,CASSDPRGGANTGELFF
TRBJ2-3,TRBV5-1,CASSLESGGTDTQYF
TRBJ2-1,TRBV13,CASSPEGATPYNEQFF
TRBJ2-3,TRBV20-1,CSALGPGTQYF
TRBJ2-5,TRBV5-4,CASSLESYGFETQYF
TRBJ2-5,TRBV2,CASSEGGNRGGEETQYF
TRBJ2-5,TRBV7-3,CASSLSQIAETQYF
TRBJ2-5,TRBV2,CASSEEQDSEAQYF
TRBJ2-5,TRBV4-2,CASSQGVDVYQETQYF
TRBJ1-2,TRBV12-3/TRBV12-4,CASTPVSGGYTF
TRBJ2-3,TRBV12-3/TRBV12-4,CASSRGMADTQYF
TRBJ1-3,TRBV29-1,CSVEFTGTGNTIYF
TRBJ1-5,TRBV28,CASSLGAESYQPQHF
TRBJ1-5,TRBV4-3,CASSQVRGTQPQHF
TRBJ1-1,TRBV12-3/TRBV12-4,CASSLGSTPLNTEAFF
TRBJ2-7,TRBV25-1,CASSEGGGHYEQYF
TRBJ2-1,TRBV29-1,CSDLAGEQFF